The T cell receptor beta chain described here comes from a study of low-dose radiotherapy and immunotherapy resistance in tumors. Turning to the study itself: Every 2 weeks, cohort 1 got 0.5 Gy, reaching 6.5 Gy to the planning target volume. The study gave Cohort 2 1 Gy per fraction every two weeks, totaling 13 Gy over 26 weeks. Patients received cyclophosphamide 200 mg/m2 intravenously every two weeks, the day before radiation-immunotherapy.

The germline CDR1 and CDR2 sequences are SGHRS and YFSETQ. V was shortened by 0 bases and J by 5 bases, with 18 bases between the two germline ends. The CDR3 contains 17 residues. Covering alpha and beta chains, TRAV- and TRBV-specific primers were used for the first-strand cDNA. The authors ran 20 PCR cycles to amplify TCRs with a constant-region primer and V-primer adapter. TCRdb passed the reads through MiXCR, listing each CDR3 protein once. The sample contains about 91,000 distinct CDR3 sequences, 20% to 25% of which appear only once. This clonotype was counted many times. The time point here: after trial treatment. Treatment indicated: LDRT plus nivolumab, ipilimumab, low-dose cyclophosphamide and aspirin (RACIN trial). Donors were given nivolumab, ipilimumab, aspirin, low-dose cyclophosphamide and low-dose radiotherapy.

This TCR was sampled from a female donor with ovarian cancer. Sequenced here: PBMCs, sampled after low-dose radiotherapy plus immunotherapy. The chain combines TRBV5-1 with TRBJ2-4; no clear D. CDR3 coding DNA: TGCGCCAGCAGCTTGGATGTGGCCAGCCGTGGGGAAAACATTCAGTACTTC. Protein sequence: CASSLDVASRGENIQYF.